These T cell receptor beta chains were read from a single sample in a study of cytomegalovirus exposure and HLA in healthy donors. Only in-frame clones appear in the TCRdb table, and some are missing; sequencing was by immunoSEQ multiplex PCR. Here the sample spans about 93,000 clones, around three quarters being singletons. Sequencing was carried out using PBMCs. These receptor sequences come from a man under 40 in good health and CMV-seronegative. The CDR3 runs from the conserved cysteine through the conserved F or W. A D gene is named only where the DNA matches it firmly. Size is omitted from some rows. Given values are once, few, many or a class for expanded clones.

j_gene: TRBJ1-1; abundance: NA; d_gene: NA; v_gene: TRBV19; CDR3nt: TGTGCCAGTAGATCGGGGAGTGTACAGGGGAACACTGAAGCTTTCTTT; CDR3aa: CASRSGSVQGNTEAFF
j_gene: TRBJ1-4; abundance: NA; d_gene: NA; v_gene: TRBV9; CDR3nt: TGTGCCAGCAGCGTAGTGGGGGCGAGTGAAAAACTGTTTTTT; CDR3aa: CASSVVGASEKLFF
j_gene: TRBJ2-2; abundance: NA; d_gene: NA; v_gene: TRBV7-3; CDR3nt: TGTGCCAGCAGCTTAGGGGCGCAGGGTGCGGAAACCGGGGAGCTGTTTTTT; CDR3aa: CASSLGAQGAETGELFF
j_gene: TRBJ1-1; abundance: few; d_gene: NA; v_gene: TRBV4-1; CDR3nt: TGCGCCAGCAGCCAAGAGTCAGGGCTGAACACTGAAGCTTTCTTT; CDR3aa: CASSQESGLNTEAFF
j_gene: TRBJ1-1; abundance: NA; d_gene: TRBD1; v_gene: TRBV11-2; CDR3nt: TGTGCCAGCAGCTCGGACAGGGAGGATGAAGCTTTCTTT; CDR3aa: CASSSDREDEAFF
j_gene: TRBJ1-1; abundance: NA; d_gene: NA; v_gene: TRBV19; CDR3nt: TGTGCCAGTAGTATCTCCCGGGGGGGGACTGAAGCTTTCTTT; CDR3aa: CASSISRGGTEAFF
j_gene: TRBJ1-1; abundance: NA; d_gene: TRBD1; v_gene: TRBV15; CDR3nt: TGTGCCACCAGCACCGACAGGGTGGGCACTGAAGCTTTCTTT; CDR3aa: CATSTDRVGTEAFF
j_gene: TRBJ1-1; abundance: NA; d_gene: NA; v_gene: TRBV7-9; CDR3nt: TGTGCCAGCAGCCTTCAGGGTGGAGCTTTCTTT; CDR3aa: CASSLQGGAFF
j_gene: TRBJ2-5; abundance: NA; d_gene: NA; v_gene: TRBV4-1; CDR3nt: TGCGCCAGCAGCGTCCGGGACTCCCCAGGGGAGACCCAGTACTTC; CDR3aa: CASSVRDSPGETQYF
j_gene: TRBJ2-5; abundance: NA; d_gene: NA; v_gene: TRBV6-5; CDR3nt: TGTGCCAGCAGTTCCGGGTCCTCGGGGCAAGAGACCCAGTACTTC; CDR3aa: CASSSGSSGQETQYF
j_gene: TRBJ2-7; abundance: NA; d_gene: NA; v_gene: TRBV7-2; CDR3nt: TGTGCCAGCAGCTTAGTGTCGGGAAACTACGAGCAGTACTTC; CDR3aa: CASSLVSGNYEQYF
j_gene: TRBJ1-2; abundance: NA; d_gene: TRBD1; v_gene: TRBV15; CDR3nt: TGTGCCACCAGCAGAGCCCAAAGGGGGCTCAGATATGGCTACACCTTC; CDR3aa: CATSRAQRGLRYGYTF
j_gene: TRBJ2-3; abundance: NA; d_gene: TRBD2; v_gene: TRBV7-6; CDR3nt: TGTGCCAGCAGCAGACTAGCTGAGATTCCAGATACGCAGTATTTT; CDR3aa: CASSRLAEIPDTQYF
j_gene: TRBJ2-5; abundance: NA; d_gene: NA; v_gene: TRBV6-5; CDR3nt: TGTGCCAGCAGTTACTCTCCTGCGGAGACCCAGTACTTC; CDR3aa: CASSYSPAETQYF
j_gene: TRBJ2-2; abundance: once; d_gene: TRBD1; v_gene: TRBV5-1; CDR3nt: TGCGCCAGCAGCGAGACCGGGACAGGGAGAGATCGGGCCCCCGGGGAGCTGTTTTTT; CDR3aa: CASSETGTGRDRAPGELFF
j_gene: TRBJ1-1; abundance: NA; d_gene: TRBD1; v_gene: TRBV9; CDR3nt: TGTGCCAGCAGTCAGGGGGCGAACACTGAAGCTTTCTTT; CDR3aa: CASSQGANTEAFF
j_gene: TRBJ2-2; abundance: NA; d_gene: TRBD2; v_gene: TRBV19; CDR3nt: TGTGCCAGTAGTATAGTGTTGGGGGGGATAACCGGGGAGCTGTTTTTT; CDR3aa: CASSIVLGGITGELFF
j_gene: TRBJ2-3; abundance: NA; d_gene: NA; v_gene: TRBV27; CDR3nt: TGTGCCAGCAGTCCGATGGGGCTAGCGACAGATACGCAGTATTTT; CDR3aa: CASSPMGLATDTQYF
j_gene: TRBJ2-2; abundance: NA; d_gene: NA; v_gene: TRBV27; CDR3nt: TGTGCCAGCAGTTTCGGCAGGGGAAGAACCGGGGAGCTGTTTTTT; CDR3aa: CASSFGRGRTGELFF
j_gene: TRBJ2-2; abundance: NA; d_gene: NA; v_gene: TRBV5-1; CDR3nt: TGCGCCAGCAGCTTGGCACGGGGTTCAAACACCGGGGAGCTGTTTTTT; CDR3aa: CASSLARGSNTGELFF
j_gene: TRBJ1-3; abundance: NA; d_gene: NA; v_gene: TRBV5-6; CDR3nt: TGTGCCAGCAGCTCACAGGGCTCTGGAAACACCATATATTTT; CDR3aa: CASSSQGSGNTIYF
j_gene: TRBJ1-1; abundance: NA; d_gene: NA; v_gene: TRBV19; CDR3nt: TGTGCCAGTACCCACAATTCGGGGGGTACTGAAGCTTTCTTT; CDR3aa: CASTHNSGGTEAFF
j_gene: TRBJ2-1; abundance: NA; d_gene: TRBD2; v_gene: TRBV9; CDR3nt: TGTGCCAGCAGCCCCTGGACTAGCGGTGGCTCAAATGAGCAGTTCTTC; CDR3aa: CASSPWTSGGSNEQFF
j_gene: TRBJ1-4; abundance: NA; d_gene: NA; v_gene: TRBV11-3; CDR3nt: TGTGCCAGCAGCTTCCCGGGATATAATGAAAAACTGTTTTTT; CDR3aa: CASSFPGYNEKLFF
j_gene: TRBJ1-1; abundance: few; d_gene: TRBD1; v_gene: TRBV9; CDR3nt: TGTGCCAGCAGCGTCAACAGGGGTGAAGCTTTCTTT; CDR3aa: CASSVNRGEAFF
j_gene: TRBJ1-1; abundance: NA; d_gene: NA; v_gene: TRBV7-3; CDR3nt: TGTGCCAGCAGCTTAACTGGGGGGGACACTGAAGCTTTCTTT; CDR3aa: CASSLTGGDTEAFF
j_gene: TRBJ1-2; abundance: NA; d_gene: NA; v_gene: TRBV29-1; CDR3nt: TGCAGTACGGGGGGCCTAGAGGCCTATGGCTACACCTTC; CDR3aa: CSTGGLEAYGYTF
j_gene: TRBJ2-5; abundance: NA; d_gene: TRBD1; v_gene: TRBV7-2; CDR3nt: TGTGCCAGCAGCCCGACAGGGGGATTAGCGGCGGAGACCCAGTACTTC; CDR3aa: CASSPTGGLAAETQYF
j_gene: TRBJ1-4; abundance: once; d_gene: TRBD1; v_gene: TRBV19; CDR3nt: TGTGCCAGTAGTAAACGACAGGGATCTGAAAAACTGTTTTTT; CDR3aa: CASSKRQGSEKLFF
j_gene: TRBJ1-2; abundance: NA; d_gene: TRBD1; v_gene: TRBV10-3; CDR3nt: TGTGCCATCAGAGGGACAGAGAACTATGGCTACACCTTC; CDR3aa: CAIRGTENYGYTF
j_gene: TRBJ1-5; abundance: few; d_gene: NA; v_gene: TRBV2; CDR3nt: TGTGCCAGTAGGACAGAACTCAATCAGCCCCAGCATTTT; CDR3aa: CASRTELNQPQHF
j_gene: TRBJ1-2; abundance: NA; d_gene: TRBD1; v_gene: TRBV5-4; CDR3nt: TGTGCCAGCAGCTCAAAGACAGGGTCCAACTATTACGGCTACACCTTC; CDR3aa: CASSSKTGSNYYGYTF
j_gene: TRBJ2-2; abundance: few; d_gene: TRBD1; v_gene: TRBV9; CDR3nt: TGTGCCAGCAGCGAGGGACAGGGGTCCACCGGGGAGCTGTTTTTT; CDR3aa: CASSEGQGSTGELFF
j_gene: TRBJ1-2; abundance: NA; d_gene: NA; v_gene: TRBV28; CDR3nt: TGTGCCAGCAGCTACCTATCACAGGCTCTCTATGGCTACACCTTC; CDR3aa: CASSYLSQALYGYTF
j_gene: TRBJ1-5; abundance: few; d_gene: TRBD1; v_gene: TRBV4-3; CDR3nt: TGCGCCAGCAGCCAAGACGACAGGGTTGGTCAGCCCCAGCATTTT; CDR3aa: CASSQDDRVGQPQHF
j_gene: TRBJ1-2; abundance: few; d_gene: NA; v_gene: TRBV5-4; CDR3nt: TGTGCCAGCAGCTTTAGCGGCCCGCCAGGCTACACCTTC; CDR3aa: CASSFSGPPGYTF
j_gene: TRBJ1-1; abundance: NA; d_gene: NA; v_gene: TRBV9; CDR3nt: TGTGCCAGCAGTGTCGATGTTAGCACTGAAGCTTTCTTT; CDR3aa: CASSVDVSTEAFF
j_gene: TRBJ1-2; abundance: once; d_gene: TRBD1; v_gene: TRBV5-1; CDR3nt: TGCGCCAGCAGCCCCGGCCTTCGGGACAGCCAAAACTATGGCTACACCTTC; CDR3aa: CASSPGLRDSQNYGYTF
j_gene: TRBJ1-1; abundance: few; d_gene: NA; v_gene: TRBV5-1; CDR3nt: TGCGCCAGCAATGAGGGAGGTTGGACTGAAGCTTTCTTT; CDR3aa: CASNEGGWTEAFF
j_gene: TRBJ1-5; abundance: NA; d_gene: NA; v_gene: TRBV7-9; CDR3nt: TGTGCCAGCAGCCCCAACTATAGCAATCAGCCCCAGCATTTT; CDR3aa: CASSPNYSNQPQHF
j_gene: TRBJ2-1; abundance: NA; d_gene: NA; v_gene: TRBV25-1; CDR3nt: TGTGCCAGCAGTGACCAGGCTTGGATTCAGTTCTTC; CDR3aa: CASSDQAWIQFF
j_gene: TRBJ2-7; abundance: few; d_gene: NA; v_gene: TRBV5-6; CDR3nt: TGTGCCAGCAGCAAACAGGGTCACCTCTACGAGCAGTACTTC; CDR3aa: CASSKQGHLYEQYF
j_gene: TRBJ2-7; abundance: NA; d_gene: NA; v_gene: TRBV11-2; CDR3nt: TGTGCCAGCAGCTTGAGCAGGGTCTACGAGCAGTACTTC; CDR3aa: CASSLSRVYEQYF
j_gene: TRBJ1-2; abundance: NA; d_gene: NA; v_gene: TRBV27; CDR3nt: TGTGCCAGCAGTTTATCATCATTCTATGGCTACACCTTC; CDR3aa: CASSLSSFYGYTF
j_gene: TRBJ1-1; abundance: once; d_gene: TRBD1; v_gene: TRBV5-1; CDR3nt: TGCGCCAGCAGCTTGGATACAGGGGCGATCACTGAAGCTTTCTTT; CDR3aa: CASSLDTGAITEAFF
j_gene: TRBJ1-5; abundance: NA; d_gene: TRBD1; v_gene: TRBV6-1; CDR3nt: TGTGCCAGCGGGACAGGGGCTCAGCCCCAGCATTTT; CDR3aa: CASGTGAQPQHF
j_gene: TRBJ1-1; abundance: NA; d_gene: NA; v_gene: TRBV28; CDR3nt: TGTGCCAGCAGTTGGGGGGATAGCACTGAAGCTTTCTTT; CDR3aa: CASSWGDSTEAFF
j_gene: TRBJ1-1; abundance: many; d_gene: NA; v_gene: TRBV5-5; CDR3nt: TGTGCCAGCAGCCTAGGACTCCCCACTGAAGCTTTCTTT; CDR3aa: CASSLGLPTEAFF
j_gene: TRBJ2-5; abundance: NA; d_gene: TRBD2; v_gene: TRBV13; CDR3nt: TGTGCCAGCAGCTTACGACTAGCGGGAGAAGAGACCCAGTACTTC; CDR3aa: CASSLRLAGEETQYF
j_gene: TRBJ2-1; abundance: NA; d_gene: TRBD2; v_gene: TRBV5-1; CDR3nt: TGCGCCAGCAGCTTGGGTGCTAGCGGGCGAAACTACAATGAGCAGTTCTTC; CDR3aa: CASSLGASGRNYNEQFF
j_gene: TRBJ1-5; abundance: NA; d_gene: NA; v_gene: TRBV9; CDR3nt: TGTGCCAGCAACGAAGGACACATGAATCAGCCCCAGCATTTT; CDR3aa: CASNEGHMNQPQHF
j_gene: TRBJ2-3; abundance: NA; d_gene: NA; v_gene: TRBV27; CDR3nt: TGTGCCAGCAGTTTATCTCGGACAGATACGCAGTATTTT; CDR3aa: CASSLSRTDTQYF
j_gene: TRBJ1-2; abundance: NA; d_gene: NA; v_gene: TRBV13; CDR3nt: TGTGCCAGCAACCTTATTCGGGGATTGGGCTACACCTTC; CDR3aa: CASNLIRGLGYTF
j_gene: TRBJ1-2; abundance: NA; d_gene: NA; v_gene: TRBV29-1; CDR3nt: TGCAGCGTTGAAGATCCCCAGGGATGGTATGGCTACACCTTC; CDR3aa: CSVEDPQGWYGYTF
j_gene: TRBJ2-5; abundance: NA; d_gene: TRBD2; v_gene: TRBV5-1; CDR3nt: TGCGCCAGCAGCCCCGAACGGACTAGCGGTAAACAAGAGACCCAGTACTTC; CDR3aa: CASSPERTSGKQETQYF
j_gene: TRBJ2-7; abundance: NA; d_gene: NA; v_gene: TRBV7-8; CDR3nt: TGTGCCAGCAGCTTAGGGCAGGTTGGCGAGCAGTACTTC; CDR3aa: CASSLGQVGEQYF
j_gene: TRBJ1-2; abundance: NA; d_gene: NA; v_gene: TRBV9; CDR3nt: TGTGCCAGCAGCGCCCAGGGTCATGGCTACACCTTC; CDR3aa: CASSAQGHGYTF
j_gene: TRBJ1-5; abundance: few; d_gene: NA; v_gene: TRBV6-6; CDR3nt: TGTGCCAGCAGTTACTGGGGGGGGCAAGGTCAGCCCCAGCATTTT; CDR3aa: CASSYWGGQGQPQHF